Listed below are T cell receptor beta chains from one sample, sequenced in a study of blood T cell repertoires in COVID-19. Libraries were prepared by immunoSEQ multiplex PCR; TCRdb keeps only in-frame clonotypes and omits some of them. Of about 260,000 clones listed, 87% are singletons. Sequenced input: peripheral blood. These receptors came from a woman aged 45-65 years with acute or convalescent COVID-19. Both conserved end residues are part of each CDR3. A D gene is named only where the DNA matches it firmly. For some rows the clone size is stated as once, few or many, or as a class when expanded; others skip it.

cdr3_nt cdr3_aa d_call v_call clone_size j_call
TGTGCCAGCAGTAGCGATTTGGATGACACCGGGGAGCTGTTTTTT CASSSDLDDTGELFF - TRBV2 - TRBJ2-2
TGTGCCAGCAGCTCTACGGGCAGGGTAGGGTATGGCTACACCTTC CASSSTGRVGYGYTF - TRBV7-2 - TRBJ1-2
TGTGCCAGCAGTTTTCTGGGCAGGGTAGCTTTCTTT CASSFLGRVAFF - TRBV12-3/TRBV12-4 - TRBJ1-1
TGTGCCAGCAGACATAAGACAGGGCGCACAGATACGCAGTATTTT CASRHKTGRTDTQYF TRBD1 TRBV9 - TRBJ2-3
TGTGCCAGCAGACGAGCGGACCCCTGGAATGAGCAGTTCTTC CASRRADPWNEQFF - TRBV27 - TRBJ2-1
TGTGCCAGTAGTATCAAGCTATCGTGGGAGGCAGATACGCAGTATTTT CASSIKLSWEADTQYF - TRBV19 - TRBJ2-3
TGTGCCAGCAGTTTAACGGGGGGCAATCAGCCCCAGCATTTT CASSLTGGNQPQHF - TRBV28 - TRBJ1-5
TGTGCCAGCAGCTTCCTAGGTGCTTTTACCGGGGAGCTGTTTTTT CASSFLGAFTGELFF - TRBV7-9 many TRBJ2-2
TGCGCCAGCAGCTTGGCCCTCTCCTACAATGAGCAGTTCTTC CASSLALSYNEQFF - TRBV5-1 - TRBJ2-1
TGTGCCAGCAGCTTCGTTTACGCAGGGGTACAAGAGACCCAGTACTTC CASSFVYAGVQETQYF - TRBV5-6 - TRBJ2-5
TGTGCCAGCAGCCTAACAGGCACAGATACGCAGTATTTT CASSLTGTDTQYF - TRBV9 - TRBJ2-3
TGTGCCAGCAGCTTAGTGTCCCTAGCGGGGTACAATGAGCAGTTCTTC CASSLVSLAGYNEQFF TRBD2 TRBV7-8 - TRBJ2-1
TGTGCCAGCAGCGCCGGACAGGGGGCAGGGAATGAGCAGTTCTTC CASSAGQGAGNEQFF TRBD1 TRBV6-5 - TRBJ2-1
TGCGCCAGCAGCCGCTATCGACAGGGGCCCACTGAAGCTTTCTTT CASSRYRQGPTEAFF TRBD1 TRBV4-3 - TRBJ1-1
TGTGCCAGCACTGAGGCGGGGGAGGAGAAGGGAAACACCATATATTTT CASTEAGEEKGNTIYF - TRBV6-1 - TRBJ1-3
TGTGCCAGCTCACCAGCAGACTTAGCCTACAATGAGCAGTTCTTC CASSPADLAYNEQFF - TRBV18 - TRBJ2-1
TGTGCCAGCTCACCACAGGGGGAAACCAAAAACATTCAGTACTTC CASSPQGETKNIQYF - TRBV18 - TRBJ2-4
TGTGCCAGCTCACCACGGGACAGGGGGTCCTCCTACAATGAGCAGTTCTTC CASSPRDRGSSYNEQFF TRBD1 TRBV18 - TRBJ2-1
TGCAGTGCTAGTCATCGTTATACTAGCGGTTCCTACGAGCAGTACTTC CSASHRYTSGSYEQYF TRBD2 TRBV20-1 - TRBJ2-7
TGTGCCAGCAGTTTTGCGGGGAAATCTTCCTACGAGCAGTACTTC CASSFAGKSSYEQYF - TRBV27 - TRBJ2-7
TGCGCCAGCAGCCAAGGTACGGGGTGGGCTGAAGCTTTCTTT CASSQGTGWAEAFF - TRBV4-1 - TRBJ1-1
TGTGCCAGTAGCCGGGACAGCACCACCGGGGAGCTGTTTTTT CASSRDSTTGELFF TRBD1 TRBV19 - TRBJ2-2
TGTGCCAGCAGCCGCGGGACAGAGACCCGCGGGGCCAAAAACATTCAGTACTTC CASSRGTETRGAKNIQYF - TRBV3-1/TRBV3-2 - TRBJ2-4
TGTGCCAGCAGTGAAAATAGAGTCACCGGGGAGCTGTTTTTT CASSENRVTGELFF - TRBV6-4 - TRBJ2-2
TGCGCCAGCAGCGCCCGGACAGATGAAAAAAGAAACTATGGCTACACCTTC CASSARTDEKRNYGYTF - TRBV4-1 - TRBJ1-2
TGTGCCTGGAGTGGAGGCTACAATGAGCAGTTCTTC CAWSGGYNEQFF - TRBV30 once TRBJ2-1
TGCGCCAGCAGTGTTAGCGGGGGTCGGTCCTACGAGCAGTACTTC CASSVSGGRSYEQYF TRBD2 TRBV5-1 - TRBJ2-7
TGTGCCAGCAGCTTATTGCCAGGGGGTATTTCCCCTAACTATGGCTACACCTTC CASSLLPGGISPNYGYTF TRBD1 TRBV7-3 - TRBJ1-2
TGTGCCAGCAACCGCATATTGGACAGGGGGCCATACAATGAGCAGTTCTTC CASNRILDRGPYNEQFF - TRBV21-1 - TRBJ2-1
TGTGCCACCCAGGGGTATAGCAATCAGCCCCAGCATTTT CATQGYSNQPQHF - TRBV28 - TRBJ1-5
TGTGCCAGCAGCTTCCCGACCGGACTAGCCAAAAACATTCAGTACTTC CASSFPTGLAKNIQYF - TRBV7-9 - TRBJ2-4
TGTGCCAGCACCAACAGGGGGGTAATCTACGAGCAGTACTTC CASTNRGVIYEQYF TRBD1 TRBV5-4 - TRBJ2-7
TGTGCCACCAGTGAAACCGGGACTAGCGATCCAGATACGCAGTATTTT CATSETGTSDPDTQYF TRBD2 TRBV24-1 - TRBJ2-3
TGTGCCAGTACCCCGTTACAGGGTTCTAGAACCGGGGAGCTGTTTTTT CASTPLQGSRTGELFF - TRBV19 - TRBJ2-2
TGCGCCAGCAGCCAAGGGAGACAGGGTTTTCGGAACACCATATATTTT CASSQGRQGFRNTIYF TRBD1 TRBV4-1 - TRBJ1-3
TGTGCCAGTGAACCTCAAGCCAGGGGTGAAAAACTGTTTTTT CASEPQARGEKLFF - TRBV19 - TRBJ1-4
TGTGCCTGGAGTAGAGGCTACACCTCCTACAATGAGCAGTTCTTC CAWSRGYTSYNEQFF - TRBV30 - TRBJ2-1
TGTGCCAGCAGAGATCCTAACGCTAGCACAGATACGCAGTATTTT CASRDPNASTDTQYF - TRBV6-6 once TRBJ2-3
TGTGCCAGCAGCCCGCGCAGGGGGTACTACAATGAGCAGTTCTTC CASSPRRGYYNEQFF TRBD1 TRBV6-5 once TRBJ2-1
TGTGCCAGCTCCCCAATGGGACAGGGCAATGAGCAGTTCTTC CASSPMGQGNEQFF TRBD1 TRBV18 - TRBJ2-1
TGTGCCAGCAGCTCCAGACTAGCAGCCAGTTCCTACGAGCAGTACTTC CASSSRLAASSYEQYF TRBD2 TRBV11-2 - TRBJ2-7
TGTGCCAGCAGCGTAGGAATAACAGGGGTGGGGACTGAAGCTTTCTTT CASSVGITGVGTEAFF TRBD1 TRBV9 - TRBJ1-1
TGTGCCAGCAGCTTAGAGCGCTACGAGCAGTACTTC CASSLERYEQYF - TRBV13 - TRBJ2-7
TGTGCCAGCAGCTTACAGAGGGGGAGTGAGACCCAGTACTTC CASSLQRGSETQYF - TRBV7-9 - TRBJ2-5
TGTGCCAGCTCAACCAAAGGCGGGAAGGAGACCCAGTACTTC CASSTKGGKETQYF - TRBV7-8 once TRBJ2-5
TGTGCCAGCAGCCGACAACCCAATCAGCCCCAGCATTTT CASSRQPNQPQHF - TRBV7-9 many TRBJ1-5
TGTGCCATCAGTGAGTCGGATAGCGGGAGGATAGCCAAAAACATTCAGTACTTC CAISESDSGRIAKNIQYF TRBD2 TRBV10-3 - TRBJ2-4
TGTGCCAGCAGCTTAGCTGGCATTCTCTACGAGCAGTACTTC CASSLAGILYEQYF - TRBV7-9 - TRBJ2-7
TGTGCCAGCAGCGACAATAGCGGGACTAGCACAGATACGCAGTATTTT CASSDNSGTSTDTQYF TRBD2 TRBV9 - TRBJ2-3
TGTGCCAGTATCCCTAGCGGACCCAGCACAGATACGCAGTATTTT CASIPSGPSTDTQYF TRBD2 TRBV19 - TRBJ2-3
TGTGCCAGCAGGGTTAGCGGGAGTACCTACGAGCAGTACTTC CASRVSGSTYEQYF TRBD2 TRBV7-2 - TRBJ2-7
TGTGCCAGCAGCCCGCATTTCGCGGGAAGCTCCTACAATGAGCAGTTCTTC CASSPHFAGSSYNEQFF - TRBV7-3 once TRBJ2-1
TGTGCCAGCAGTTTATCAGGCATCGCTGAAGCTTTCTTT CASSLSGIAEAFF - TRBV28 - TRBJ1-1
TGTGCCAGCAGCCAATGGAGCGGGAGCAGGAACAATGAGCAGTTCTTC CASSQWSGSRNNEQFF TRBD2 TRBV3-1/TRBV3-2 - TRBJ2-1
TGCAGCGTTGAAGATCCAGGGCAGGGGCACACCGGGGAGCTGTTTTTT CSVEDPGQGHTGELFF - TRBV29-1 - TRBJ2-2
TGCGCCAGCAAAATCCGGGACAGGGACGGCTACACCTTC CASKIRDRDGYTF TRBD1 TRBV5-1 - TRBJ1-2